The 19 T cell receptor beta chains presented below share a single source sample, sequenced in a study of vaccination and CD4 T cells after COVID-19. Cultured CD4+ T cell DNA underwent sequencing with the Oncomine TCR Beta short-read assay. Each CDR3 protein gets one entry after TCRdb re-called the PCR reads with MiXCR. This sample has about 20,000 distinct CDR3 sequences; 60% occur once, and the top ten carry 8.5% to 10%. Treatment meaning: approximately 10-day PBMC culture with coronavirus spike peptide pools or control peptides (ViraFEST assay). The antigens of these receptors remain unknown. The sequenced sample was CD4+ T cells from blood, cultured in vitro, obtained after SARS-CoV-2 vaccination. The receptor set was obtained from a human donor who had recovered from COVID-19.

The chain is built from TRBV7-6 and TRBJ1-3; a possible D gene is TRBD1 (6 bases). Trimming cost V 5 bases and J 0 bases, with 11 bases left between them. The CDR3 is 15 residues long. Looked up from germline, CDR1 is SGHVS and CDR2 is FNYEAQ. CDR3 residues: CASSPRQDSGNTIYF. CDR3 nucleotides: TGTGCCAGCAGCCCGCGACAGGACTCTGGAAACACCATATATTTT.

The V gene is TRBV11-2, the J gene TRBJ1-2; possible D gene TRBD1, 6 bases. The CDR3 has 15 amino acids. Deletions cut 5 bases from V and 6 bases from J, with 19 bases between. Germline V gives CDR1 SGHAT, CDR2 FQNNGV. The CDR3 DNA sequence: TGTGCCAGCAGCCCCAATCTACAGGGCAGCGATGGCTACACCTTC. Protein sequence: CASSPNLQGSDGYTF.

The V call is TRBV6-1, the J call TRBJ1-1, with 7 bases identical to TRBD1. This CDR3 comprises 16 residues. Germline V CDR1 and CDR2: MNHNS, SASEGT. J lost 0 bases, V lost 3 bases, and 7 bases had no gene match. CDR3 nucleotide sequence: TGTGCCAGCAGTGAGAGCCGGGACAGAATGAACACTGAAGCTTTCTTT. It encodes CASSESRDRMNTEAFF.

The genes are TRBV6-1 and TRBJ1-1, with D perhaps matching TRBD1 (6 bases). The CDR3 is 13 amino acids. The ends were cut back, 6 bases at V and 4 bases at J, with 12 bases in the middle. Germline V gene lookup returns CDR1 MNHNS and CDR2 SASEGT. CDR3: CASRADRITEAFF. The CDR3 DNA sequence: TGTGCCAGCAGGGCCGACAGGATCACTGAAGCTTTCTTT.

The chain links TRBV6-2 or TRBV6-3 to TRBJ1-1; 9 bases agree with TRBD1. After removal of 4 bases from V and 1 base from J, the junction contained 7 bases not matched to a gene. In germline, CDR1 is MNHEY, CDR2 SVGEGT. The CDR3 sequence is 16 residues long. CDR3 protein: CASSSSRQGGNTEAFF. For the CDR3, the DNA is TGTGCCAGCAGTTCATCCCGACAGGGGGGGAACACTGAAGCTTTCTTT.

CDR3 residues: CASSIRGRGAEAFF. Here the CDR3 DNA reads TGTGCCAGTAGTATAAGGGGGAGGGGCGCGGAAGCTTTCTTT. The rearrangement joins TRBV19 to TRBJ1-1, with D tentatively TRBD1 (6 bases). The germline V gene encodes CDR1 LNHDA and CDR2 SQIVND (reference sequence). This CDR3 contains 14 residues. Trimming removed 2 bases at V and 8 bases at J, with 15 bases between. Together with reference TRBV19 and TRBJ1-1, the CDR3 gives the full variable domain: DGGITQSPKYLFRKEGQNVTLSCEQNLNHDAMYWYRQDPGQGLRLIYYSQIVNDFQKGDIAEGYSVSREKKESFPLTVTSAQKNPTAFYLCASSIRGRGAEAFFGQGTRLTVV.

The chain recombines TRBV11-1 with TRBJ2-3; 9 positions match TRBD1. J lost 5 bases, V lost 5 bases, and 5 bases had no gene match. This CDR3 has 14 residues. CDR1 is SGHAT, CDR2 FQDESV, per germline (reference sequence). Here the CDR3 DNA reads TGTGCCAGCAGCCCAAGGACAGGGGAAGATACGCAGTATTTT. Protein product: CASSPRTGEDTQYF.

The chain has TRBV9 and TRBJ2-1; weak D call: TRBD1 (6 bases). Trimming cost V 2 bases and J 6 bases, with 12 bases left between them. Looked up from germline, CDR1 is SGDLS and CDR2 is YYNGEE. There are 14 residues in the CDR3. The CDR3 reads CASSVHLQGNEQFF. The CDR3 DNA follows: TGTGCCAGCAGCGTCCACCTACAGGGCAATGAGCAGTTCTTC.

V usage is TRBV5-4 and J usage is TRBJ2-5, with TRBD2 as a possible D gene (7 bases). Germline assignment: CDR1 SGHNT and CDR2 YYREEE (reference sequence). The CDR3 totals 16 residues. The V end lost 1 base, the J end lost 5 bases, and 18 bases lay between the germline ends. The CDR3 reads CASSLSRGGILETQYF. Here the CDR3 DNA reads TGTGCCAGCAGCTTGTCCAGGGGAGGGATTCTGGAGACCCAGTACTTC.

The V call is TRBV27, the J call TRBJ1-2; 8 bases map to TRBD1. V lost 6 bases to trimming and J lost 5 bases; unmatched junction nucleotides: 8. Germline V gene data show CDR1 as MNHEY and CDR2 as SMNVEV (reference sequence). The CDR3 sequence is 14 residues long. The CDR3 region has the DNA TGTGCCAGCAGGATGACAGGGGATGGATATGGCTACACCTTC. Protein: CASRMTGDGYGYTF.

The chain employs TRBV20-1 and TRBJ1-2, with D perhaps matching TRBD1 (5 bases). Germline CDR1 DFQATT, CDR2 SNEGSKA (reference sequence). The V end lost 0 bases, the J end lost 8 bases, and 16 bases lay between the germline ends. The CDR3 has 14 amino acids. The CDR3 is CSARDPSGRRGYTF. The CDR3 coding sequence is TGCAGTGCTAGAGATCCTTCAGGGAGACGAGGCTACACCTTC.

The chain employs TRBV20-1 and TRBJ2-1, with D perhaps TRBD1 (6 bases). Germline V gene sequence: CDR1 DFQATT, CDR2 SNEGSKA (reference sequence). V dropped 6 bases and J dropped 0 bases, with 12 bases sitting between them. CDR3 length: 14 amino acids. CDR3 sequence reads: CSATRGSSYNEQFF. In nucleotides, the CDR3 is TGCAGTGCAACAAGGGGGTCCTCCTACAATGAGCAGTTCTTC.

This clonotype turned up a few times. This chain links TRBV20-1 with TRBJ1-2; 8 nucleotides match TRBD1. CDR1 is DFQATT and CDR2 is SNEGSKA in the germline V gene (reference sequence). The junction had 2 bases not matched to a gene; V was cut back by 1 base and J by 4 bases. The length of the CDR3 is 13 residues. The chain's CDR3 is CSARGTGGYGYTF. For the CDR3, the DNA is TGCAGTGCTAGAGGAACAGGGGGCTATGGCTACACCTTC.

This clonotype was picked up a small number of times. The chain couples TRBV19 to TRBJ1-5; 7 nucleotides align to TRBD1. V was clipped by 4 bases and J by 4 bases; unmatched bases: 4. The germline gives CDR1 LNHDA, CDR2 SQIVND (reference sequence). This CDR3 has 14 amino acids. The CDR3 nucleotides are TGTGCCAGTAGTAAGGGGGCCTTAAATCAGCCCCAGCATTTT. This sequence encodes CASSKGALNQPQHF.

V is TRBV27 and J is TRBJ1-1; no clear D gene. Germline V gene lookup returns CDR1 MNHEY and CDR2 SMNVEV (reference sequence). The CDR3 runs to 14 residues. Trimming removed 6 bases at V and 5 bases at J, with 16 bases between. The CDR3 sequence is CASSPTSWDTEAFF. DNA of the CDR3: TGTGCCAGCAGCCCTACGTCCTGGGATACTGAAGCTTTCTTT.

This clonotype has a handful of counts. The V and J genes are TRBV15 and TRBJ1-2, with 10 bases that match TRBD1. CDR3 length equals 15 residues. Germline lookup yields CDR1 LNHNV and CDR2 YYDKDF (reference sequence). With 2 bases clipped from V and 8 bases from J, the junction kept 8 bases outside the gene matches. The CDR3 nucleotides are TGTGCCACCAGCAGACCCGGGACAGGGGTAGGGGGCTACACCTTC. This gives the protein CATSRPGTGVGGYTF.

Only a few counts were recorded for this clonotype. The V and J genes are TRBV24-1 and TRBJ1-1, with D unclear. The CDR3 contains 17 residues. From germline, CDR1 is KGHDR and CDR2 SFDVKD. Trimming removed 0 bases at V and 1 base at J, with 14 bases between. For the CDR3, the DNA is TGTGCCACCAGTGATTTGCATTACGAGACGGAGAACACTGAAGCTTTCTTT. Protein: CATSDLHYETENTEAFF.

This clonotype has just a few counts. The chain combines TRBV7-8 with TRBJ1-1, with 12 bases identical to TRBD1. After removal of 2 bases from V and 3 bases from J, the junction contained 10 bases not matched to a gene. Germline values: CDR1 SGHVS, CDR2 FQNEAQ. The length of the CDR3 is 18 residues. The CDR3 is CASSLTGTGGVRHTEAFF. The CDR3 bases are TGTGCCAGCAGCTTAACCGGGACAGGGGGCGTGCGGCACACTGAAGCTTTCTTT.

This chain uses TRBV24-1 with TRBJ2-7; weak D call: TRBD2 (5 bases). Germline assignment: CDR1 KGHDR and CDR2 SFDVKD. V was clipped by 2 bases and J by 7 bases, with 11 bases between them. The CDR3 contains 13 residues. The CDR3 loop is CATSDSYGEEQYF. The CDR3 DNA reads as TGTGCCACCAGTGATTCTTACGGGGAAGAGCAGTACTTC.